The 23 T cell receptor beta chains listed next were all sequenced from one sample in a study of blood T cells in healthy people across ages. Next came a second PCR, run for about 6 to 11 cycles, which used a sample-barcoded 5' primer along with a J-beta primer mix. TCRdb used MiXCR to reprocess the 5' RACE reads, holding one entry per CDR3 protein. The sample includes 1,800,000 or so distinct CDR3 sequences, roughly two fifths of them seen just once. The sample comprised blood. Every receptor here comes from a human donor in good health.

With respect to this clonotype: One end of the junction does not line up with germline, which may come from a read error. This CDR3 is CASSFRGTSTDTQYF. The CDR3 nucleotides are TGTGCCAGCAGTTTCAGGGGGACTAGCACAGATACGCAGTATTTT. V and J are TRBV5-1 and TRBJ2-3; D might be TRBD1 (7 bases). The germline V gene has CDR1 SGHRS and CDR2 YFSETQ. CDR3 length: 15 amino acids.

This CDR3 reads CASSSRQGIWQPQHF. CDR3 bases: TGTGCCAGCAGTTCCCGACAGGGGATATGGCAGCCCCAGCATTTT. V usage is TRBV12-3 or TRBV12-4 and J usage is TRBJ1-5, with TRBD1 matching 8 bases. This CDR3 region has 15 residues. V shed 4 bases and J 7 bases; nucleotides not matched to a gene: 9.

This clonotype was observed a few times. The rearrangement joins TRBV10-3 to TRBJ2-7; a weak D match, TRBD1 (5 bases). The CDR3 has 14 amino acids. CDR1 ENHRY and CDR2 SYGVKD come from the germline V gene. The germline V and J ends were trimmed by 3 bases and 2 bases, with 11 bases remaining between them. The CDR3 spells CAISDGHRTYEQYF. The CDR3 DNA sequence: TGTGCCATCAGTGATGGACACAGAACCTACGAGCAGTACTTC.

With respect to this clonotype: One end of the junction varies from germline; a read error may be responsible. The genes are TRBV20-1 and TRBJ2-1; 7 nucleotides align to TRBD1. This CDR3 has 15 amino acids. Germline V gene lookup returns CDR1 DFQATT and CDR2 SNEGSKA (reference sequence). The CDR3 DNA sequence: TGCAGTACTAAACGACAGGGATCATCCTACAATGGGCAGTTCTTC. It translates to CSTKRQGSSYNGQFF.

As for this clonotype: One junction end does not reproduce the germline sequence, and a read error may be involved. The chain carries TRBV9 and TRBJ2-1; no clear D. Germline V CDR1 and CDR2: SGDLS, YYNGEE. The CDR3 is 13 amino acids. Written as DNA, the CDR3 is TGTGTCAGCAGCGTAGCCCCCCTTTGGGAGCAGTTCTTC. Translation: CVSSVAPLWEQFF.

For this clonotype: An end of the junction does not agree with germline; a read error may underlie this. The chain uses TRBV6-5 and TRBJ1-1; D remains unclear. The CDR3 consists of 17 residues. Germline-derived CDR1 and CDR2 are MNHEY and SVGAGI. CDR3 region: CASSYSPGLRKNTGAFF. DNA of the CDR3: TGTGCCAGCAGTTACTCTCCCGGGCTCAGAAAGAACACTGGAGCTTTCTTT.

The chain combines TRBV4-1 with TRBJ2-7; maybe TRBD2 (7 bases). The CDR3 extends over 16 amino acids. Trimming left V 4 bases short and J 0 bases short, with 16 bases between. Germline CDR1 MGHRA, CDR2 YSYEKL. The CDR3 DNA is TGCGCCAGCAGCCTCTCCGGTGGGGGGGCCTCCTACGAGCAGTACTTC. The encoded protein is CASSLSGGGASYEQYF.

In its sample, this clonotype was seen a few times. A single base separates this from a much larger clone, so it may be a read error. The chain links TRBV9 to TRBJ2-1; perhaps TRBD2 as D (6 bases). The length of the CDR3 is 14 residues. Trimming pared 3 bases from V and 2 bases from J, leaving 9 bases between. The germline CDR1 and CDR2 sequences are SGDLS and YYNGEE. CDR3 sequence reads: CASSAGGTYNEQFF. DNA for the CDR3: TGTGCCAGCAGCGCCGGGGGTACCTACAATGAGCAGTTCTTC. Combining the CDR3 with reference TRBV9 and TRBJ2-1 gives the whole variable domain DSGVTQTPKHLITATGQRVTLRCSPRSGDLSVYWYQQSLDQGLQFLIQYYNGEERAKGNILERFSAQQFPDLHSELNLSSLELGDSALYFCASSAGGTYNEQFFGPGTRLTVL.

The chain couples TRBV29-1 to TRBJ1-2; D is perhaps TRBD1 (5 bases). V lost 0 bases to trimming and J lost 8 bases, with 16 bases between them. Germline V gene lookup returns CDR1 SQVTM and CDR2 ANQGSEA. The CDR3 spans 14 residues. CDR3 in amino acids: CSVEEGPRYLGYTF. The DNA of the CDR3 is TGCAGCGTTGAAGAGGGGCCGAGGTACTTAGGCTACACCTTC.

This clonotype was detected only a few times. The CDR3 DNA sequence: TGTGCCAGCAGTCCCTCGGGGTGCTTTGAGCAGTTCTTC. Its protein is CASSPSGCFEQFF. The genes are TRBV27 and TRBJ2-1, with D possibly TRBD2 on 5 matching bases. Germline assignment: CDR1 MNHEY and CDR2 SMNVEV (reference sequence). This CDR3 spans 13 amino acids. V lost 5 bases, J lost 9 bases, and 14 bases lay in between.

This sequence joins TRBV20-1 and TRBJ2-1, with D tentatively TRBD2 (6 bases). The CDR3 has 12 residues. Germline loops: CDR1 DFQATT, CDR2 SNEGSKA (reference sequence). V was shortened by 3 bases and J by 8 bases, with 11 bases between the two germline ends. The CDR3 DNA sequence: TGCAGTGCTAGCCCGACTAGTCATGAGCAGTTCTTC. Encoded protein: CSASPTSHEQFF.

This clonotype was detected only a few times. The rearrangement uses TRBV7-6 and TRBJ2-3; the D call may be TRBD1 or TRBD2 (6 bases each). The CDR3 runs to 15 residues. Germline V gene data show CDR1 as SGHVS and CDR2 as FNYEAQ. The V end was cut by 4 bases, the J end by 3 bases, with 14 bases between. CDR3 loop: CASSSVSGATDTQYF. The CDR3 DNA sequence: TGTGCCAGCAGCTCAGTTTCGGGGGCGACAGATACGCAGTATTTT.

The chain carries TRBV5-1 and TRBJ2-1; 7 bases map to TRBD2. Looked up from germline, CDR1 is SGHRS and CDR2 is YFSETQ. Trimming at V came to 4 bases and at J to 6 bases, leaving 13 bases not matched to a gene. CDR3 length equals 16 residues. The chain's CDR3 is CASSQITGTTFNEQFF. The CDR3 DNA sequence: TGCGCCAGCAGCCAGATAACCGGGACTACCTTCAATGAGCAGTTCTTC.

This chain connects TRBV4-2 to TRBJ1-2; tentative D call: TRBD1 (6 bases). The CDR3 has 14 residues. Germline CDR1 reads LGHNA; CDR2 reads YNFKEQ. The V gene lost 0 bases and the J gene lost 7 bases, with 12 bases spanning the gap. The CDR3 protein is CASSQDENRAGYTF. Here the CDR3 DNA reads TGTGCCAGCAGCCAAGACGAAAACAGGGCTGGCTACACCTTC.

The chain recombines TRBV20-1 with TRBJ2-1; no firm D call. CDR1 and CDR2 from the germline V gene are DFQATT and SNEGSKA (reference sequence). The CDR3 length is 11 residues. V was cut by 7 bases and J by 5 bases, with 9 bases left in between. CDR3 bases: TGCAGTGTAGTCCACAACAATGAGCAGTTCTTC. Amino acids: CSVVHNNEQFF.

This clonotype occurred a few times. The chain recombines TRBV6-5 with TRBJ2-7; D is perhaps TRBD2 (5 bases). The V gene's germline CDR1 is MNHEY and CDR2 SVGAGI. The CDR3 loop spans 15 amino acids. Trimming took 0 bases from V and 6 from J, leaving 15 bases between them. The CDR3 loop is CASSYSRVRTCEQYF. The CDR3 DNA sequence: TGTGCCAGCAGTTACTCGAGGGTCCGCACCTGCGAGCAGTACTTC.

This clonotype was counted at least ten times. The chain carries TRBV5-1 and TRBJ2-1, with 8 bases that match TRBD2. Germline CDR1 SGHRS, CDR2 YFSETQ. The CDR3 is 15 residues long. Losses at the gene ends were 0 bases for V and 10 bases for J; bases not matched to a gene: 9. The CDR3 DNA sequence: TGCGCCAGCAGCTTGGAGGCCGGACTAGCATACGAGCAGTTCTTC. Translated: CASSLEAGLAYEQFF.

This clonotype has just a few counts. The chain carries TRBV29-1 and TRBJ2-7; the D gene is possibly TRBD2 (5 bases). The CDR3 length is 14 residues. CDR1 and CDR2 (germline): SQVTM, ANQGSEA. Between the trimmed V and J ends, which lost 1 base and 2 bases, there was a span of 12 bases. CDR3 protein: CSVEAVGSPYEQYF. CDR3 sequence (DNA): TGCAGCGTTGAAGCGGTAGGGAGTCCCTACGAGCAGTACTTC.

The count of this clonotype is one. The CDR3 bases are TGCGCCAGCAGCCAAGATCCACCTGGCGGAACGGAAACCTACGAGCAGTACTTC. Amino acids: CASSQDPPGGTETYEQYF. The V and J genes are TRBV4-3 and TRBJ2-7; D not certain. V lost 0 bases and J 2 bases, leaving 20 bases between the germline ends. CDR3 length equals 18 residues. CDR1 is LGHNA, CDR2 YSLEER, per germline.

This clonotype showed up just once. Here the CDR3 reads CASSLQTGGYEQYF. CDR3 nucleotides: TGTGCCAGCAGCTTACAGACAGGGGGCTACGAGCAGTACTTC. The chain couples TRBV7-9 to TRBJ2-7; 9 bases line up with TRBD1. The CDR3 consists of 14 residues. Germline V CDR1 and CDR2: SEHNR, FQNEAQ (reference sequence). The V segment lost 2 bases and the J segment 3 bases; nucleotides outside the gene matches: 2.

The chain joins TRBV5-1 to TRBJ2-5; maybe TRBD1 (5 bases). This CDR3 has 15 residues. Trimming took off 4 bases at V and 5 bases at J, with 18 bases between the two ends. CDR1 SGHRS and CDR2 YFSETQ come from the germline V gene. The CDR3 loop reads CASSPRPAGLETQYF. The CDR3 DNA follows: TGCGCCAGCAGCCCCCGCCCGGCAGGGTTGGAGACCCAGTACTTC.

This clonotype occurred a few times. This chain connects TRBV29-1 to TRBJ1-2; D is uncertain. Germline lookup yields CDR1 SQVTM and CDR2 ANQGSEA. This CDR3 region has 12 residues. The V end lost 1 base, the J end lost 0 bases, and 3 bases lay between the germline ends. This CDR3 reads CSVEVPNYGYTF. The CDR3 DNA reads TGCAGCGTTGAAGTGCCTAACTATGGCTACACCTTC.

Of note for this clonotype: One junction end does not reproduce the germline sequence, and a read error may be involved. The V and J genes are TRBV7-2 and TRBJ1-2; no reliable D call. Germline V CDR1 and CDR2: SGHTA, FQGNSA. CDR3 length equals 13 residues. This chain's CDR3 is CASSTGRVYGYTF. For the CDR3, the DNA is TGTGCCAGCAGCACCGGACGGGTCTATGGTTACACCTTC.